Detailed here is one TCR beta chain. These data are taken from a study of blood T cell repertoires in COVID-19. Clones were sequenced by immunoSEQ multiplex PCR, and TCRdb holds only the in-frame ones, with some missing. The repertoire holds about 42,000 clones, with 60% to 85% as singletons. Per the germline V gene, CDR1 is SGHVS and CDR2 is FQNEAQ. CDR3 length: 16 amino acids. V shed 2 bases and J 3 bases; nucleotides not matched to a gene: 8. The sequence was obtained from a man between 65 and 85 years old with active or convalescent COVID-19. The sequencing input was peripheral blood. The rearrangement uses TRBV7-8 and TRBJ2-7; 9 bases are shared with TRBD1. The CDR3 DNA reads as TGTGCCAGCAGCTTAACAGGTGGACAGGGGAACTACGAGCAGTACTTC. Translating it yields CASSLTGGQGNYEQYF.